The text below deals with one T cell receptor (beta chain). The antigen is not known. J gave up 3 bases and V 9 bases, and 10 bases lay outside the gene matches. CDR1 MNHNS and CDR2 SASEGT come from the germline V gene. This CDR3 region has 14 residues. These data are taken from a study of long-term antiretroviral therapy in people with HIV. General study points: In the period from about 2004 to 2017, blood was collected, possibly under older ART regimens.

It was version v3.0 of the immunoSEQ assay that was run at survey level. Assay used: immunoSEQ multiplex PCR; TCRdb lists only in-frame clones, some missing. Of roughly 10,000 clones in the sample, 65% to 85% were seen once. The clonotype comes from a man aged 35 to 55 with HIV. The V call is TRBV6-1, the J call TRBJ2-7; 8 bases agree with TRBD1. This specimen was unsorted PBMCs, taken 1.8 years after starting antiretroviral therapy. The CDR3 DNA reads as TGTGCCAGTACGGTCGGACAGGGCGTCTACGAGCAGTACTTC. It encodes CASTVGQGVYEQYF.